This is a list of T cell receptor beta chains from one sample in a study of early T cells in non-severe SARS-CoV-2 infection. A single record per CDR3 protein comes from TCRdb applying MiXCR to the 5' RACE reads. This table has around 94,000 distinct CDR3 sequences, over 10% appearing once. Input material: whole blood. The receptors come from an adult who was a healthcare worker with PCR-confirmed SARS-CoV-2 infection or an uninfected control (not recorded which). CDR3s include the opening cysteine and the closing phenylalanine or tryptophan. The D gene is left open where the match is weak. Some rows have no size entry. The others give once, few or many, or a class for an expanded clone.

CDR3aa: CASSPGTSGTYNEQFF; CDR3nt: TGTGCCAGCAGCCCAGGGACTAGCGGGACCTACAATGAGCAGTTCTTC; j_gene: TRBJ2-1; v_gene: TRBV7-8; d_gene: TRBD2; abundance: few
CDR3aa: CASSSDQTSGYEQYF; CDR3nt: TGTGCCAGCAGTTCGGATCAAACTAGCGGCTACGAGCAGTACTTC; j_gene: TRBJ2-7; v_gene: TRBV6-2/TRBV6-3; d_gene: TRBD2; abundance: many
CDR3aa: CASGKNIQYF; CDR3nt: TGTGCCAGCGGTAAAAACATTCAGTACTTC; j_gene: TRBJ2-4; v_gene: TRBV28; d_gene: .; abundance: .
CDR3aa: CASSLPGEEQFF; CDR3nt: TGTGCCAGCAGCTTACCCGGGGAAGAGCAGTTCTTC; j_gene: TRBJ2-1; v_gene: TRBV7-6; d_gene: .; abundance: few
CDR3aa: CASSTKGDSYTDTQYF; CDR3nt: TGTGCCAGCAGCACAAAGGGGGACAGCTACACAGATACGCAGTATTTT; j_gene: TRBJ2-3; v_gene: TRBV7-9; d_gene: TRBD1; abundance: many
CDR3aa: CASSSRQGSGQYF; CDR3nt: TGTGCCAGCAGCTCCCGACAGGGATCGGGCCAGTACTTC; j_gene: TRBJ2-5; v_gene: TRBV7-8; d_gene: TRBD1; abundance: .
CDR3aa: CASSGRSGANVLTF; CDR3nt: TGTGCCAGCAGCGGCCGCTCTGGGGCCAACGTCCTGACTTTC; j_gene: TRBJ2-6; v_gene: TRBV28; d_gene: .; abundance: many
CDR3aa: CSAMDGGTDTQYF; CDR3nt: TGCAGTGCGATGGACGGGGGCACAGATACGCAGTATTTT; j_gene: TRBJ2-3; v_gene: TRBV20-1; d_gene: .; abundance: .
CDR3aa: CASSPTSGLVEQYF; CDR3nt: TGTGCCAGCAGCCCGACTAGCGGGTTGGTCGAGCAGTACTTC; j_gene: TRBJ2-7; v_gene: TRBV2; d_gene: TRBD2; abundance: many
CDR3aa: CASSGAWDRGWAFF; CDR3nt: TGTGCCAGCAGCGGCGCATGGGACAGGGGTTGGGCTTTCTTT; j_gene: TRBJ1-1; v_gene: TRBV7-9; d_gene: TRBD1; abundance: few
CDR3aa: CASSFGGNSYEQYF; CDR3nt: TGTGCCAGCAGCTTCGGGGGGAACTCCTACGAGCAGTACTTC; j_gene: TRBJ2-7; v_gene: TRBV6-2/TRBV6-3; d_gene: TRBD2; abundance: .
CDR3aa: CASSFRAVLVAPLHF; CDR3nt: TGTGCCAGCAGCTTTCGGGCAGTTCTAGTAGCACCCCTCCACTTT; j_gene: TRBJ1-6; v_gene: TRBV7-8; d_gene: .; abundance: few
CDR3aa: CASSLVVAGHNEQFF; CDR3nt: TGTGCCAGCAGTTTGGTGGTAGCGGGCCACAATGAGCAGTTCTTC; j_gene: TRBJ2-1; v_gene: TRBV28; d_gene: TRBD2; abundance: .
CDR3aa: CASSLGDSIEAFF; CDR3nt: TGTGCCAGCAGCTTGGGGGACAGCATCGAAGCTTTCTTT; j_gene: TRBJ1-1; v_gene: TRBV5-4; d_gene: TRBD1; abundance: few
CDR3aa: CASTFDGYQPQHF; CDR3nt: TGTGCCAGTACCTTCGACGGTTATCAGCCCCAGCATTTT; j_gene: TRBJ1-5; v_gene: TRBV19; d_gene: .; abundance: many
CDR3aa: CASSSSSGGSYNEQFF; CDR3nt: TGTGCCAGCAGTTCGTCCAGCGGGGGGTCCTACAATGAGCAGTTCTTC; j_gene: TRBJ2-1; v_gene: TRBV28; d_gene: TRBD2; abundance: .
CDR3aa: CASGRTGIYTYEGQYF; CDR3nt: TGTGCCAGCGGCCGAACAGGGATCTATACCTACGAAGGGCAGTACTTC; j_gene: TRBJ2-7; v_gene: TRBV28; d_gene: .; abundance: .
CDR3aa: CASSRAGTEGTQYF; CDR3nt: TGTGCCAGCAGTAGGGCCGGGACAGAGGGGACCCAGTACTTC; j_gene: TRBJ2-5; v_gene: TRBV27; d_gene: TRBD1; abundance: .
CDR3aa: CASSILGQGAGELFF; CDR3nt: TGTGCCAGTAGTATCCTGGGTCAGGGGGCCGGGGAGCTGTTTTTT; j_gene: TRBJ2-2; v_gene: TRBV19; d_gene: TRBD1; abundance: .
CDR3aa: CASSPSFAGYTF; CDR3nt: TGTGCCAGCAGCCCCTCGTTTGCTGGCTACACCTTC; j_gene: TRBJ1-2; v_gene: TRBV7-9; d_gene: .; abundance: .
CDR3aa: CASSLGLYQTNEKLFF; CDR3nt: TGTGCCAGCAGTTTGGGCTTATACCAAACTAATGAAAAACTGTTTTTT; j_gene: TRBJ1-4; v_gene: TRBV6-6; d_gene: .; abundance: .
CDR3aa: CASRTTGFTNTGELFF; CDR3nt: TGTGCCAGCAGGACGACAGGGTTTACGAACACCGGGGAGCTGTTTTTT; j_gene: TRBJ2-2; v_gene: TRBV12-3/TRBV12-4; d_gene: TRBD1; abundance: many
CDR3aa: CSARAQGSSYEQYF; CDR3nt: TGCAGCGCCCGGGCACAGGGGAGCTCCTACGAGCAGTACTTC; j_gene: TRBJ2-7; v_gene: TRBV29-1; d_gene: TRBD1; abundance: .
CDR3aa: CASSQAGGIYEQYF; CDR3nt: TGCGCCAGCAGCCAGGCAGGGGGGATCTACGAGCAGTACTTC; j_gene: TRBJ2-7; v_gene: TRBV6-5; d_gene: .; abundance: few
CDR3aa: CASSPGTGYYEQYF; CDR3nt: TGTGCCAGCAGTCCGGGGACAGGGTACTACGAGCAGTACTTC; j_gene: TRBJ2-7; v_gene: TRBV28; d_gene: TRBD1; abundance: .
CDR3aa: CASSSTLRGDEQYF; CDR3nt: TGTGCCAGCAGCTCGACTTTAAGAGGGGACGAGCAGTACTTC; j_gene: TRBJ2-7; v_gene: TRBV7-9; d_gene: .; abundance: .
CDR3aa: CASTALAGYNEQFF; CDR3nt: TGCGCCAGCACTGCCCTGGCGGGCTACAATGAGCAGTTCTTC; j_gene: TRBJ2-1; v_gene: TRBV10-2; d_gene: .; abundance: many
CDR3aa: CASRPGQGPGELFF; CDR3nt: TGTGCCAGCAGACCGGGACAGGGTCCCGGGGAGCTGTTTTTT; j_gene: TRBJ2-2; v_gene: TRBV6-4; d_gene: TRBD1; abundance: many
CDR3aa: CASSQGTYQETQYF; CDR3nt: TGTGCCAGCAGCCAAGGGACGTACCAAGAGACCCAGTACTTC; j_gene: TRBJ2-5; v_gene: TRBV3-1; d_gene: .; abundance: many
CDR3aa: CASSQRRDTQYF; CDR3nt: TGTGCCAGCAGCCAGAGGCGTGATACGCAGTATTTT; j_gene: TRBJ2-3; v_gene: TRBV6-2/TRBV6-3; d_gene: .; abundance: .
CDR3aa: CASSVEPGELFF; CDR3nt: TGTGCCAGCAGTGTTGAACCCGGGGAGCTGTTTTTT; j_gene: TRBJ2-2; v_gene: TRBV2; d_gene: .; abundance: .
CDR3aa: CAISDSVDSASYEQYF; CDR3nt: TGTGCCATCAGTGACTCCGTGGATAGTGCATCCTACGAGCAGTACTTC; j_gene: TRBJ2-7; v_gene: TRBV10-3; d_gene: .; abundance: .
CDR3aa: CASSFSPSGSIAYEQYF; CDR3nt: TGCGCCAGCAGCTTTTCGCCCAGCGGGAGTATCGCCTACGAGCAGTACTTC; j_gene: TRBJ2-7; v_gene: TRBV5-1; d_gene: TRBD2; abundance: many
CDR3aa: CASSWTRGLTPGNEQFF; CDR3nt: TGCGCCAGCAGCTGGACCAGGGGGCTGACCCCAGGGAATGAGCAGTTCTTC; j_gene: TRBJ2-1; v_gene: TRBV5-1; d_gene: TRBD1; abundance: few
CDR3aa: CASTGFSSTEAFF; CDR3nt: TGTGCCAGCACCGGATTCTCGAGCACTGAAGCTTTCTTT; j_gene: TRBJ1-1; v_gene: TRBV2; d_gene: .; abundance: .
CDR3aa: CASNFWTSGGSEQFF; CDR3nt: TGTGCCAGCAACTTCTGGACTAGCGGGGGCAGTGAGCAGTTCTTC; j_gene: TRBJ2-1; v_gene: TRBV7-2; d_gene: TRBD2; abundance: many
CDR3aa: CASSQAVAGVGEQYF; CDR3nt: TGCGCCAGCAGCCAAGCGGTAGCGGGAGTCGGCGAGCAGTACTTC; j_gene: TRBJ2-7; v_gene: TRBV4-1; d_gene: TRBD2; abundance: .
CDR3aa: CASSIYGLADNEQFF; CDR3nt: TGTGCCAGTAGTATATACGGGCTAGCGGACAATGAGCAGTTCTTC; j_gene: TRBJ2-1; v_gene: TRBV19; d_gene: TRBD2; abundance: many
CDR3aa: CASSLGTKHSPLHF; CDR3nt: TGTGCCAGCAGCTTGGGGACCAAACATTCACCCCTCCACTTT; j_gene: TRBJ1-6; v_gene: TRBV5-4; d_gene: .; abundance: .
CDR3aa: CSASQGGLYEQYF; CDR3nt: TGCAGTGCTAGTCAGGGTGGGTTGTACGAGCAGTACTTC; j_gene: TRBJ2-7; v_gene: TRBV20-1; d_gene: .; abundance: .
CDR3aa: CASSPFLYRHTEAFF; CDR3nt: TGTGCCAGCAGCCCCTTCTTATATCGGCACACTGAAGCTTTCTTT; j_gene: TRBJ1-1; v_gene: TRBV7-8; d_gene: .; abundance: many
CDR3aa: CASSQDQTTLWEQYF; CDR3nt: TGCGCCAGCAGCCAAGACCAGACTACCCTTTGGGAGCAGTACTTC; j_gene: TRBJ2-7; v_gene: TRBV4-1; d_gene: .; abundance: few
CDR3aa: CSATQVNYGYTF; CDR3nt: TGCAGTGCCACCCAGGTTAACTATGGCTACACCTTC; j_gene: TRBJ1-2; v_gene: TRBV20-1; d_gene: .; abundance: .
CDR3aa: CASSPGLAGNSYEQYF; CDR3nt: TGTGCCAGCTCACCTGGACTAGCGGGTAACTCCTACGAGCAGTACTTC; j_gene: TRBJ2-7; v_gene: TRBV18; d_gene: TRBD2; abundance: many
CDR3aa: CASSFRGQFYEQYF; CDR3nt: TGTGCCAGCAGTTTCAGAGGACAGTTCTACGAGCAGTACTTC; j_gene: TRBJ2-7; v_gene: TRBV6-5; d_gene: .; abundance: .
CDR3aa: CASSQRVGDFNEQFF; CDR3nt: TGTGCCAGCAGCCAGAGGGTGGGGGATTTCAATGAGCAGTTCTTC; j_gene: TRBJ2-1; v_gene: TRBV7-9; d_gene: .; abundance: .
CDR3aa: CASSLDRWTYGYTF; CDR3nt: TGTGCCAGCAGCTTGGACAGGTGGACGTATGGCTACACCTTC; j_gene: TRBJ1-2; v_gene: TRBV7-2; d_gene: TRBD1; abundance: many
CDR3aa: CSAREGAGIQYF; CDR3nt: TGCAGTGCCAGGGAGGGCGCAGGAATTCAGTACTTC; j_gene: TRBJ2-4; v_gene: TRBV20-1; d_gene: TRBD2; abundance: .
CDR3aa: CATSVTGSETQYF; CDR3nt: TGTGCCACCAGTGTAACCGGTTCCGAGACCCAGTACTTC; j_gene: TRBJ2-5; v_gene: TRBV24-1; d_gene: .; abundance: .
CDR3aa: CASSPVGSSDEQFF; CDR3nt: TGTGCCAGCAGTCCTGTAGGGTCATCCGATGAGCAGTTCTTC; j_gene: TRBJ2-1; v_gene: TRBV6-1; d_gene: .; abundance: few
CDR3aa: CASSRLGASGVEAKNIQYF; CDR3nt: TGTGCCAGCAGCCGACTGGGAGCGTCGGGAGTGGAAGCCAAAAACATTCAGTACTTC; j_gene: TRBJ2-4; v_gene: TRBV11-1; d_gene: .; abundance: many
CDR3aa: CASSADRDDGPQHF; CDR3nt: TGTGCCAGCAGCGCCGACAGGGATGATGGGCCCCAGCATTTT; j_gene: TRBJ1-5; v_gene: TRBV9; d_gene: TRBD1; abundance: few
CDR3aa: CASSLGARETQYF; CDR3nt: TGTGCCAGCAGCTTAGGAGCGAGGGAGACCCAGTACTTC; j_gene: TRBJ2-5; v_gene: TRBV11-2; d_gene: .; abundance: many
CDR3aa: CSAVRGGSEQFF; CDR3nt: TGCAGTGCGGTTAGGGGCGGGAGCGAGCAGTTCTTC; j_gene: TRBJ2-1; v_gene: TRBV20-1; d_gene: TRBD2; abundance: .
CDR3aa: CASSPWTGEFGGYEQYF; CDR3nt: TGTGCCAGCAGTCCCTGGACAGGGGAATTTGGAGGCTACGAGCAGTACTTC; j_gene: TRBJ2-7; v_gene: TRBV28; d_gene: TRBD1; abundance: .
CDR3aa: CASSLAGIGREAFF; CDR3nt: TGTGCCAGCAGCTTGGCGGGGATCGGGCGTGAAGCTTTCTTT; j_gene: TRBJ1-1; v_gene: TRBV5-6; d_gene: .; abundance: few
CDR3aa: CASRLASTTGARNIQYF; CDR3nt: TGTGCAAGTCGCTTAGCGTCGACGACAGGGGCGAGAAACATTCAGTACTTC; j_gene: TRBJ2-4; v_gene: TRBV12-2; d_gene: .; abundance: few
CDR3aa: CASNEQYF; CDR3nt: TGTGCCAGCAACGAGCAGTACTTC; j_gene: TRBJ2-7; v_gene: TRBV12-3/TRBV12-4; d_gene: .; abundance: many